The rows below give T cell receptor beta chains drawn from one sample of a study of spatial heterogeneity in lung cancer. TCRdb processed the 5' RACE reads anew with MiXCR; each CDR3 protein has one entry. The sample records roughly 4,000 distinct CDR3 sequences, 8.5% to 9% being singletons. Material: normal lung tissue next to the tumor, obtained at surgery. Receptors were obtained from a female donor with early-stage non-small cell lung cancer. Each CDR3 is given with its conserved first and last residue. The order of the fields is J gene, clone size, V gene, D gene, CDR3 DNA, CDR3 protein. D genes are given only for firm matches. Clone size is stated in some rows and not others, as once, few, many or a class when expanded.

>TRBJ2-7|medium-sized|TRBV11-1|TRBD2
TGTGCCAGCAGCCCGGGGGGATCCGAGCAGTACTTC
CASSPGGSEQYF
>TRBJ1-1|NA|TRBV27|NA
TGTGCCAGCAGCGACCGGACTTCTGAAGCTTTCTTT
CASSDRTSEAFF
>TRBJ1-2|many|TRBV18|NA
TGTGCCAGCTCACCAATCATAGACCGGGACCCTCGTGACTACACCTTC
CASSPIIDRDPRDYTF
>TRBJ1-5|large|TRBV18|TRBD1
TGTGCCAGCTCGCCAAGACAGGGGGGAAAGCAGCCCCAGCATTTT
CASSPRQGGKQPQHF
>TRBJ2-5|medium-sized|TRBV7-2|TRBD2
TGTGCCAGCGCCCCCCTAGCGGGGTACCAAGAGACCCAGTACTTC
CASAPLAGYQETQYF
>TRBJ2-1|medium-sized|TRBV16|NA
TGTGCCAGCAGCCAACCGTCCGGCAATGAGCAGTTCTTC
CASSQPSGNEQFF
>TRBJ2-1|medium-sized|TRBV5-8|NA
TGTGCCAGCAGCCCCGGTGGGATAGTCGGCGGCAATGAGCAGTTCTTC
CASSPGGIVGGNEQFF
>TRBJ2-7|large|TRBV6-5|NA
TGTGCCAGCAGTACCGGGCCTTGGGGCGAGCAGTACTTC
CASSTGPWGEQYF
>TRBJ2-3|many|TRBV4-3|TRBD2
TGCGCCAGCAGCCAAGGACTAGCGGGCAGCACAGATACGCAGTATTTT
CASSQGLAGSTDTQYF
>TRBJ1-1|medium-sized|TRBV2|TRBD1
TGTGCCAGCAGTTTTGACACAGGGGTTACTGAAGCTTTCTTT
CASSFDTGVTEAFF
>TRBJ2-2|large|TRBV5-8|NA
TGTGCCAGCAGCTTCAGCCGGAACACCGGGGAGCTGTTTTTT
CASSFSRNTGELFF
>TRBJ1-4|many|TRBV7-2|NA
TGTGCCAGCGGAACCGGGATTGTAAATGAAAAACTGTTTTTT
CASGTGIVNEKLFF
>TRBJ2-1|medium-sized|TRBV18|NA
TGTGCCAGCTCACCAACTTCCCCAAACAATGAGCAGTTCTTC
CASSPTSPNNEQFF
>TRBJ2-3|few|TRBV5-1|TRBD1
TGCGCCAGCAGACCTCCGGGACAGACGCAGTATTTT
CASRPPGQTQYF
>TRBJ2-3|medium-sized|TRBV28|NA
TGTGCCAGCAGCTCAAGGCGGGGATCTAGCACAGATACGCAGTATTTT
CASSSRRGSSTDTQYF
>TRBJ2-3|medium-sized|TRBV20-1|NA
TGCAGTGCTAGAGATCTTGCGGAGTGGAGCACAGATACGCAGTATTTT
CSARDLAEWSTDTQYF
>TRBJ2-1|few|TRBV9|NA
TGTGCCAGCAGCGTAGAGGACGGGGCCTACAATGAGCAGTTCTTC
CASSVEDGAYNEQFF
>TRBJ2-5|NA|TRBV3-1|TRBD2
TGTGCCAGCAGCATCCTGGCTCAGGGACTAGAGGAGACCCAGTACTTC
CASSILAQGLEETQYF
>TRBJ1-2|medium-sized|TRBV6-2/TRBV6-3|TRBD1
TGTGCCAGCAGTTACCAGCGGGACAGGGGCCCTTCTAACTATGGCTACACCTTC
CASSYQRDRGPSNYGYTF
>TRBJ1-5|medium-sized|TRBV25-1|NA
TGTGCCAGCAGTGGGGTCGGGGCAGGGGAACGACAGCCCCAGCATTTT
CASSGVGAGERQPQHF
>TRBJ2-2|medium-sized|TRBV5-1|NA
TGCGCCAGCAGCTTGGGATCTGAGAGCACCGGGGAGCTGTTTTTT
CASSLGSESTGELFF
>TRBJ2-1|large|TRBV27|NA
TGTGCCAGCTTGGGTGCCCCATTCGATGAGCAGTTCTTC
CASLGAPFDEQFF
>TRBJ1-6|NA|TRBV3-1|NA
TGTGCCAGCAGCCACGGCACTCAAAATTCACCCCTCCACTTT
CASSHGTQNSPLHF